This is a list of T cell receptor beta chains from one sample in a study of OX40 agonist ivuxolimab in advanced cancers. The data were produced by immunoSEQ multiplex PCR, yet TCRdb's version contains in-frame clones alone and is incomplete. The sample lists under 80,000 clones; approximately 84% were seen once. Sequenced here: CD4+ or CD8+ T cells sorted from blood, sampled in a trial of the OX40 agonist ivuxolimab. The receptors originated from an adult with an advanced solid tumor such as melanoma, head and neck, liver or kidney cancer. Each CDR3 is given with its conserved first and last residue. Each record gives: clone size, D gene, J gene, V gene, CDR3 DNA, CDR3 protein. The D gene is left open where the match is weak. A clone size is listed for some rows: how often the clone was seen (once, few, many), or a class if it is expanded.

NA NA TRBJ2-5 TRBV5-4 TGTGCCAGCAGCTTGGCCGGAATACCGGAGACCCAGTACTTC CASSLAGIPETQYF
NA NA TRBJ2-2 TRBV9 TGTGCCAGCAGCGTAAATATCGGGGAGCTGTTTTTT CASSVNIGELFF
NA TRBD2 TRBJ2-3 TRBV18 TGTGCCAGCACAAGAGCGGGGTCGACAGATACGCAGTATTTT CASTRAGSTDTQYF
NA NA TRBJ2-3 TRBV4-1 TGCGCCAGCAGCCAAGCCCCTGATGGGGTAGATACGCAGTATTTT CASSQAPDGVDTQYF
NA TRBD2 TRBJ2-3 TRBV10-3 TGTGCCATCAGCGGGGGGACTAGCTACACAGATACGCAGTATTTT CAISGGTSYTDTQYF
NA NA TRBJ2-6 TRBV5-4 TGTGCCAGCAGCTTGGGGGGGGAACAGCGCTTACACTCTGGGGCCAACGTCCTGACTTTC CASSLGGEQRLHSGANVLTF
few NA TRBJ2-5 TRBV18 TGTGCCAGCTCACCACGAAGTTTGTCCCACCCGGTCCAGTACTTC CASSPRSLSHPVQYF
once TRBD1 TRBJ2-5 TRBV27 TGTGCCAGCAGTTTAAACAGGGGGCGGAGGGGTCAAGAGACCCAGTACTTC CASSLNRGRRGQETQYF
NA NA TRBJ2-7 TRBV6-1 TGTGCCAGCAGTGACCAGGGCTACGAGCAGTACTTC CASSDQGYEQYF
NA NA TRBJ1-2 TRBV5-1 TGCGCCAGCAGCGCCCGGGACGACTATGGCTACACCTTC CASSARDDYGYTF
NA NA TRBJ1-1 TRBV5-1 TGCGCCAGCGCCTTGGAGGTCTCCGCTGGGGCTTTCTTT CASALEVSAGAFF
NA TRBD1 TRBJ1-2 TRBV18 TGTGCCAGCTCACTTGGACAGGGCCCCTATGGCTACACCTTC CASSLGQGPYGYTF
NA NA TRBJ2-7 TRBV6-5 TGTGCCAGCAGTAATCCGGGAATGGACGAGCAGTACTTC CASSNPGMDEQYF
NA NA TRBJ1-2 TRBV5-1 TGCGCCAGCAGGCTGGACCTTAACTATGGCTACACCTTC CASRLDLNYGYTF
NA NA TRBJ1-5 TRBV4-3 TGCGCCAGCAGCCAAATCTCGGGACCCCAGCATTTT CASSQISGPQHF
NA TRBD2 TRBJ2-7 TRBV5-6 TGTGCCAGCACATCTCCGGGACTAGCGGTCTACGAGCAGTACTTC CASTSPGLAVYEQYF
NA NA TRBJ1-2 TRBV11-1 TGTGCCAGCAGAATCACCGGGGCAGATGGCTACACCTTC CASRITGADGYTF
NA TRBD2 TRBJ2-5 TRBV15 TGTGCCACCAGCGGAGGGACTCGACCCTCCGGGAGGTCCCAGTACTTC CATSGGTRPSGRSQYF
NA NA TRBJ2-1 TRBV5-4 TGTGCCAGCAAGAGGGTTAGTTCGGGTGAGCAGCTCTTC CASKRVSSGEQLF
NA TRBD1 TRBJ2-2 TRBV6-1 TGTGCCACCAAAAGACAGGGGACGATCGGGGAGCTGTTTTTT CATKRQGTIGELFF
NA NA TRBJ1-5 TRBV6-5 TGTGCCAGCAGTTTAGAACAGGCCAATCAGCCCCAGCATTTT CASSLEQANQPQHF
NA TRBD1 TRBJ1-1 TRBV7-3 TGTGCCAGCAGCTTAACGCCGATCGGACAGGGAGGTGAAGCTTTCTTT CASSLTPIGQGGEAFF
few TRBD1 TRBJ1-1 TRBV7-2 TGTGCCAGCAGCACCGACAGGGGTGGGGACACTGAAGCTTTCTTT CASSTDRGGDTEAFF
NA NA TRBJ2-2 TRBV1 TGCACCAGCAGCCAAGGCGACGGGAGTCGAAGGACCGGGGAGCTGTTTTTT CTSSQGDGSRRTGELFF
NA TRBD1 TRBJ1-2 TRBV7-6 TGTGCCAGCAGCTTAGGGGACAGAGAAGGCTACACCTTC CASSLGDREGYTF
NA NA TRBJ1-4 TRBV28 TGTGCCAGCAGACCAGGTCCTAATGAAAAACTGTTTTTT CASRPGPNEKLFF
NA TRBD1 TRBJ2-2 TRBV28 TGTGCCAGCAGTTCGTACAGGGGGCTCAACACCGGGGAGCTGTTTTTT CASSSYRGLNTGELFF
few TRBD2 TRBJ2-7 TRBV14 TGTGCCAGCAGCCAACTAGCGGGGGGTTACGAGCAGTACTTC CASSQLAGGYEQYF
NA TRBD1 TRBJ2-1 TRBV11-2 TGTGCCAGCAGCCTAGGACAGGGGCGAGACAATGAGCAGTTCTTC CASSLGQGRDNEQFF